This T cell receptor (beta chain) was captured by sequencing in a study of beta chain features in type 1 diabetes. Study observations and caveats: Insertions at VDJ junctions were less frequent in type 1 diabetes patients. These patients also deleted more nucleotides at the same junctions. TCRB CDR3 length was moderately but significantly reduced in all four CD4+ subsets of Type 1 diabetes patients. Sequencing the cDNA could make cells with high TCR expression show up more than they should.

The CDR3 consists of 16 residues. V shed 0 bases and J shed 0 bases, with 9 bases lying between them. The germline V gene encodes CDR1 SGHRS and CDR2 YFSETQ. Expressed TCRB transcripts were sequenced, since all the RNA that had been isolated was reverse transcribed. Some clones are missing from TCRdb's copy, which holds only in-frame ones; the method was immunoSEQ multiplex PCR. The sample has 430,000 or so clones; more than 9.5% are singletons. About this clone itself: Its antigen is unidentified.

This chain uses TRBV5-1 with TRBJ2-2, with no clear D. This TCR was sampled from a woman aged 18-35 years in good health. The sample comprised naive CD4+ T cells from blood. CDR3 DNA: TGCGCCAGCAGCTTGGTCAAGTTCTCGAACACCGGGGAGCTGTTTTTT. This gives the protein CASSLVKFSNTGELFF.